The 21 T cell receptor beta chains given below trace back to one sample, sequenced in a study of lymphopenia after photon versus proton radiotherapy. Clones were sequenced by immunoSEQ multiplex PCR, and TCRdb holds only the in-frame ones, with some missing. The data show roughly 30,000 clones, 94% seen once. Sequenced here: peripheral blood, sampled from a patient treated with photon-based radiotherapy. The receptors were sampled from a woman in her forties or fifties with cholangiocarcinoma.

The chain is built from TRBV18 and TRBJ1-3; TRBD1 matches 8 bases. From germline, CDR1 is KGHSH and CDR2 LQKENI. This CDR3 comprises 14 residues. The V gene end was trimmed by 5 bases and the J gene end by 4 bases; junction bases not matched to a gene: 4. The CDR3 loop reads CASSGTGTGNTIYF. CDR3 DNA sequence: TGTGCCAGCTCAGGGACAGGCACGGGAAACACCATATATTTT.

This chain connects TRBV7-9 to TRBJ2-7, with a possible D match to TRBD2 (6 bases). V was shortened by 4 bases and J by 2 bases, with 15 bases between the two germline ends. The CDR3 covers 15 residues. Germline loops: CDR1 SEHNR, CDR2 FQNEAQ (reference sequence). The CDR3 coding sequence is TGTGCCAGCAGCTCTCCGGATCGGGGGACCTACGAGCAGTACTTC. Translation gives CASSSPDRGTYEQYF.

V gene TRBV30 combines with J gene TRBJ2-7; TRBD1 is a possible D gene (5 bases). This CDR3 is 13 amino acids long. The V and J ends lost 0 bases and 1 base respectively, with 7 bases between them. Looked up from germline, CDR1 is GTSNPN and CDR2 is SVGIG (reference sequence). The CDR3 protein is CAWSVQGSYEQYF. Here the CDR3 DNA reads TGTGCCTGGAGTGTTCAGGGATCCTACGAGCAGTACTTC.

The gene calls are TRBV30 and TRBJ1-5; TRBD1 matches 7 bases. With V trimmed by 1 base and J by 4 bases, 7 bases remained unmatched. The germline CDR1 and CDR2 sequences are GTSNPN and SVGIG (reference sequence). The CDR3 consists of 15 residues. In DNA form, the CDR3 reads TGTGCCTGGAGTGCCGGGACAGCGGGGAATCAGCCCCAGCATTTT. This gives the protein CAWSAGTAGNQPQHF.

The rearrangement uses TRBV5-1 and TRBJ1-2; D unresolved. CDR3 size: 14 residues. The V gene's germline CDR1 is SGHRS and CDR2 YFSETQ. The V and J ends lost 0 bases and 6 bases respectively, with 12 bases between them. CDR3 protein: CASSLEHPSHGYTF. The CDR3 bases are TGCGCCAGCAGCTTGGAGCACCCGAGCCATGGCTACACCTTC.

This clone has a single count. The genes are TRBV6-5 and TRBJ2-7, with D hard to call. There are 14 residues in the CDR3. The V end lost 6 bases, the J end lost 2 bases, and 14 bases lay between the germline ends. Germline V lookup: CDR1 MNHEY, CDR2 SVGAGI. DNA of the CDR3: TGTGCCAGCAGCCGGACCGCCCAAACCTACGAGCAGTACTTC. Protein sequence: CASSRTAQTYEQYF.

This clone has just one count. The chain is built from TRBV7-2 and TRBJ2-3, with 9 bases lining up with TRBD2. V lost 4 bases to trimming and J lost 6 bases; unmatched junction nucleotides: 8. The CDR3 loop spans 15 amino acids. CDR1 SGHTA and CDR2 FQGNSA come from the germline V gene. The CDR3 sequence: CASSSGLALLDTQYF. CDR3 bases: TGTGCCAGCAGCTCGGGACTAGCTTTGTTGGATACGCAGTATTTT. Supplemented by reference TRBV7-2 and TRBJ2-3, the full variable domain reads GAGVSQSPSNKVTEKGKDVELRCDPISGHTALYWYRQSLGQGLEFLIYFQGNSAPDKSGLPSDRFSAERTGGSVSTLTIQRTQQEDSAVYLCASSSGLALLDTQYFGPGTRLTVL.

The genes are TRBV5-8 and TRBJ2-2, with 7 bases that match TRBD1. With 3 bases clipped from V and 6 bases from J, the junction kept 5 bases outside the gene matches. This CDR3 spans 14 amino acids. The germline CDR1 and CDR2 sequences are SGHTS and YDEGEE. The CDR3 loop reads CASSSDRVPGELFF. The CDR3 DNA reads TGTGCCAGCAGCTCTGACAGGGTACCCGGGGAGCTGTTTTTT.

The V gene is TRBV7-2, the J gene TRBJ1-4, with D unclear. Trimming took off 6 bases at V and 7 bases at J, with 21 bases between the two ends. The CDR3 is 16 residues long. Germline V lookup: CDR1 SGHTA, CDR2 FQGNSA. CDR3 nucleotides: TGTGCCAGCAGTCCGAGACCAGGTTTTAGGTTTGAAAAACTGTTTTTT. Its protein is CASSPRPGFRFEKLFF.

The chain links TRBV7-6 to TRBJ2-2, with TRBD2 as a possible D gene (5 bases). The V end was cut by 5 bases, the J end by 9 bases, with 19 bases between. Germline V gene lookup returns CDR1 SGHVS and CDR2 FNYEAQ. The CDR3 sequence is 15 residues long. The DNA of the CDR3 is TGTGCCAGCAGCCCCATGGGCGCGCGGGCCTGGGAGCTGTTTTTT. Translating it yields CASSPMGARAWELFF.

This clone was observed a few times. The CDR3 region is CASSEQYSNQPQHF. DNA for the CDR3: TGTGCCAGCAGTGAACAGTATAGCAATCAGCCCCAGCATTTT. This chain connects TRBV6-1 to TRBJ1-5; no definite D call. Germline loops: CDR1 MNHNS, CDR2 SASEGT. This CDR3 spans 14 amino acids. The V end was cut by 2 bases, the J end by 0 bases, with 5 bases between.

This clone was recorded once. The rearrangement uses TRBV30 and TRBJ1-6; weak D call: TRBD1 (6 bases). Looked up from germline, CDR1 is GTSNPN and CDR2 is SVGIG (reference sequence). This CDR3 is 18 amino acids long. Deletions cut 3 bases from V and 7 bases from J, with 25 bases between. The CDR3 DNA follows: TGTGCCTGGAGGGAGCCAAGAACACAGGGTTTTGGGAATTCACCCCTCCACTTT. This gives the protein CAWREPRTQGFGNSPLHF.

This rearrangement joins TRBV14 to TRBJ1-2, with D unresolved. CDR3 size: 15 residues. Germline CDR1 is SGHDN and CDR2 is FVKESK. The V and J ends lost 4 bases and 2 bases respectively, with 14 bases between them. The CDR3 loop reads CASSLFTDWNYGYTF. As DNA, the CDR3 is TGTGCCAGCAGCCTCTTCACAGACTGGAACTATGGCTACACCTTC.

The chain uses TRBV6-6 and TRBJ2-7; D is unclear. V shed 8 bases and J shed 5 bases, with 16 bases lying between them. CDR3 length equals 13 residues. The germline V gene encodes CDR1 MNHNY and CDR2 SVGAGI (reference sequence). CDR3 sequence: CASRARTRDEQYF. CDR3 coding DNA: TGTGCCAGCCGAGCGAGAACTCGTGACGAGCAGTACTTC.

This clone showed up just once. This chain joins TRBV2 and TRBJ2-6; 8 nucleotides line up with TRBD1. The CDR3 length is 18 residues. V lost 2 bases to trimming and J lost 0 bases; unmatched junction nucleotides: 6. Germline lookup yields CDR1 SNHLY and CDR2 FYNNEI. DNA for the CDR3: TGTGCCAGCAGTGAAATAAGGACAGGGACCTCTGGGGCCAACGTCCTGACTTTC. This encodes CASSEIRTGTSGANVLTF. Variable domain in full (rest from reference TRBV2 and TRBJ2-6): EPEVTQTPSHQVTQMGQEVILRCVPISNHLYFYWYRQILGQKVEFLVSFYNNEISEKSEIFDDQFSVERPDGSNFTLKIRSTKLEDSAMYFCASSEIRTGTSGANVLTFGAGSRLTVL.

The chain links TRBV10-1 to TRBJ2-3, with 7 positions matching TRBD2. CDR1 and CDR2 (germline): WNHNN, SYGVQD (reference sequence). V was clipped by 0 bases and J by 1 base; unmatched bases: 4. The CDR3 loop spans 16 amino acids. CDR3 DNA: TGCGCCAGCAGTGAGTCCGCGGGGGTGGGCACAGATACGCAGTATTTT. It specifies CASSESAGVGTDTQYF.

V and J are TRBV11-2 and TRBJ2-1; TRBD2 is a possible D gene (5 bases). Germline assignment: CDR1 SGHAT and CDR2 FQNNGV. The germline V and J ends were trimmed by 5 bases and 8 bases, with 16 bases remaining between them. This CDR3 spans 14 amino acids. The DNA for the CDR3 is TGTGCCAGCAGCGCCCAACTAGGACCCGATGAGCAGTTCTTC. Translating gives CASSAQLGPDEQFF.

In this sample, this clone turned up a few times. V gene TRBV7-9 combines with J gene TRBJ1-5; D not resolved. The CDR3 has 15 residues. Per the germline V gene, CDR1 is SEHNR and CDR2 is FQNEAQ (reference sequence). The germline V and J ends were trimmed by 3 bases and 0 bases, with 9 bases remaining between them. The CDR3 sequence is CASSFSTYSNQPQHF. DNA of the CDR3: TGTGCCAGCAGCTTCTCCACCTATAGCAATCAGCCCCAGCATTTT.

The V call is TRBV2, the J call TRBJ2-7; no clear D gene. Trimming took off 2 bases at V and 0 bases at J, with 8 bases between the two ends. The CDR3 is made up of 14 amino acids. Looked up from germline, CDR1 is SNHLY and CDR2 is FYNNEI. CDR3: CASSEPVLSYEQYF. In nucleotides, the CDR3 is TGTGCCAGCAGTGAACCCGTTCTCTCCTACGAGCAGTACTTC.

This chain connects TRBV14 to TRBJ1-1, with D perhaps TRBD1 (5 bases). Per germline, CDR1 SGHDN and CDR2 FVKESK. The CDR3 length is 13 residues. The germline V and J ends were trimmed by 0 bases and 10 bases, with 12 bases remaining between them. DNA for the CDR3: TGTGCCAGCAGCCAAGATGCTGGGAGGGGAGCTTTCTTT. Its translation: CASSQDAGRGAFF.

The CDR3 spells CASSADRNTEAFF. In DNA form, the CDR3 reads TGTGCCAGCAGTGCCGACAGGAACACTGAAGCTTTCTTT. The chain joins TRBV6-4 to TRBJ1-1, with D tentatively TRBD1 (5 bases). The CDR3 has 13 amino acids. V gave up 4 bases and J gave up 1 base, with 7 bases separating them. From germline, CDR1 is MRHNA and CDR2 SNTAGT.